The subject of this entry is one T cell receptor beta chain. The antigen remains unidentified. The total RNA came straight from whole blood, and T cells were not sorted beforehand. The data belong to a study of monozygotic twins with inflammatory bowel disease. Study-wide findings and caveats: The existence of one strong signal or clonotype linked to IBD lacked support. IBD patients displayed reduced TCRbeta diversity (inverse Simpson) when set against healthy co-twins.

UMIs that included a 6-nucleotide sample barcode were added by template switching, which took place during cDNA synthesis. TCRdb reprocessed the 5' RACE reads and reports one entry per CDR3 protein, with no DNA. The record lists about 380,000 distinct CDR3 sequences, of which the ten most abundant hold 2% to 3%. Germline V gene data show CDR1 as SGHVS and CDR2 as FNYEAQ. The CDR3 contains 15 residues. V and J are TRBV7-6 and TRBJ1-2; without DNA, the TCRdb call of TRBD1 cannot be checked. The origin of this receptor is a human donor with ulcerative colitis or Crohn's disease, or a healthy co-twin of an affected twin (not recorded which). Sequences were obtained from blood. The CDR3 is CASSPETGELGGYTF.